A selection of T cell receptor beta chains follows, all from one sample in a study of T cells after yellow fever vaccination. Using its own MiXCR run on the 5' RACE reads, TCRdb lists one record per CDR3 protein. Here the sample spans 250,000 to 300,000 distinct CDR3 sequences, 5.2% being singletons. Sequencing used CD4+ T cells sorted from PBMCs, obtained on the day of the yellow fever booster vaccination. The receptors were gathered from a man between 18 and 29 years old who received the YFV17D yellow fever vaccine. Each CDR3 is given with its conserved first and last residue.

J | length | V | CDR3
TRBJ2-3 | 12 | TRBV12-3/TRBV12-4 | CASSLVANTQYF
TRBJ2-1 | 14 | TRBV19 | CASSSGTSGGPWFF
TRBJ2-5 | 13 | TRBV5-1 | CASSLGQPGGQYF
TRBJ2-5 | 14 | TRBV24-1 | CATSDPGSRETQYF
TRBJ2-1 | 15 | TRBV28 | CASSLRVGSYNEQFF
TRBJ2-1 | 13 | TRBV20-1 | CSALTGAYNEQFF
TRBJ1-2 | 17 | TRBV18 | CASSAGTTKLGDYGYTF
TRBJ2-1 | 15 | TRBV5-1 | CASSLQGGAAAEQFF
TRBJ1-1 | 13 | TRBV11-2 | CASSPGFGTEAFF
TRBJ2-3 | 17 | TRBV4-3 | CASSQDLAGVSGDTQYF
TRBJ1-2 | 11 | TRBV29-1 | CSVDLGYGYTF
TRBJ2-3 | 15 | TRBV29-1 | CSVEASGLRTDTQYF
TRBJ2-7 | 14 | TRBV9 | CASSVEGHGREQYF
TRBJ1-1 | 14 | TRBV7-3 | CASSPTGRGTEAFF
TRBJ2-2 | 12 | TRBV6-2/TRBV6-3 | CASSYVTGELFF
TRBJ2-5 | 13 | TRBV28 | CATAGGRLETQYF
TRBJ2-6 | 17 | TRBV4-1 | CASSQVVGREVANVLTF
TRBJ1-4 | 15 | TRBV25-1 | CASSVGGATNEKLFF
TRBJ2-2 | 14 | TRBV10-3 | CAIGGGANTGELFF
TRBJ1-1 | 13 | TRBV12-3/TRBV12-4 | CASTRRGAAEAFF
TRBJ1-1 | 16 | TRBV18 | CASSPRDRSMNTEAFF
TRBJ1-2 | 16 | TRBV11-2 | CASSQQDRGRISGYTF
TRBJ2-6 | 17 | TRBV29-1 | CSVTGQGAVTGANVLTF
TRBJ2-3 | 14 | TRBV5-1 | CASSARTDTDTQYF
TRBJ2-3 | 13 | TRBV20-1 | CSGEAGVTDTQYF
TRBJ1-2 | 14 | TRBV29-1 | CSVKNRGSRYGYTF
TRBJ2-2 | 16 | TRBV7-6 | CASSPRGGVNTGELFF
TRBJ1-1 | 13 | TRBV6-5 | CASTWSGSTEAFF
TRBJ1-2 | 17 | TRBV15 | CATSRDWGQGTNYGYTF
TRBJ2-1 | 13 | TRBV9 | CASSVAAGNEQFF
TRBJ2-1 | 14 | TRBV4-1 | CASSRPMQAGEQFF
TRBJ1-2 | 16 | TRBV5-4 | CASTWGAGEANYGYTF
TRBJ2-2 | 14 | TRBV2 | CASYRDRHTGELFF
TRBJ1-1 | 14 | TRBV12-3/TRBV12-4 | CASSLDTFNTEAFF
TRBJ2-1 | 18 | TRBV5-1 | CASSSPAGLAGGINEQFF
TRBJ2-7 | 13 | TRBV2 | CASGPAPGREQYF
TRBJ1-1 | 12 | TRBV11-2 | CASSGTTPEAFF
TRBJ2-5 | 13 | TRBV9 | CASSVGLVETQYF
TRBJ2-3 | 13 | TRBV10-3 | CAISSGAWGTQYF
TRBJ1-6 | 13 | TRBV4-2 | CASSQDSDSPLHF
TRBJ2-4 | 20 | TRBV11-2 | CASSPLFGRGRTLAKNIQYF
TRBJ1-5 | 12 | TRBV12-3/TRBV12-4 | CASSFGVQPQHF
TRBJ2-7 | 14 | TRBV6-5 | CASRRTSGRYEQYF
TRBJ2-5 | 13 | TRBV20-1 | CSARGTNQETQYF
TRBJ1-2 | 13 | TRBV10-3 | CAISQEANYGYTF
TRBJ2-3 | 12 | TRBV7-2 | CASSYRADTQYF
TRBJ1-4 | 12 | TRBV6-5 | CASTDRDQKLFF
TRBJ1-2 | 13 | TRBV29-1 | CSVRTGTNYGYTF
TRBJ1-1 | 9 | TRBV5-7 | CASSRRAFF
TRBJ2-3 | 14 | TRBV21-1 | CASSRSNRGDTQYF
TRBJ2-2 | 13 | TRBV15 | CATSQAHSGELFF
TRBJ2-3 | 15 | TRBV24-1 | CATSVRGGLADTQYF
TRBJ2-7 | 14 | TRBV5-1 | CASSLDANSYEQYF
TRBJ2-7 | 15 | TRBV6-2/TRBV6-3 | CASSYSGRLGGEQYF